The TCR beta chain under discussion was sequenced for a study of blood T cell repertoires in COVID-19. Study summary: Samples representing acute and convalescent COVID-19 were sourced from the United States, Italy and Spain. In each case, the material was cDNA or gDNA derived from T cells, B-cell-depleted T cells, or PBMCs.

Enrollment of patients from Seattle took place during active infection, with longitudinal follow-up. The V end was cut by 5 bases, the J end by 3 bases, with 11 bases between. Germline CDR1 SGHRS, CDR2 YFSETQ. CDR3 length equals 14 residues. Per the authors' pipeline: Reference gene primer amplification gave estimated nucleated cell counts. Using immunoSEQ multiplex PCR, the repertoire was profiled, and TCRdb retains in-frame clones only, with some absent. V, J and clone size are those of that table, while D and trimming were read from the DNA. In the table there are some 240,000 clones, 80% to 85% of which are singletons.

The sequence was obtained from a woman in her seventies with COVID-19, enrolled during active disease. Sample: peripheral blood. V and J are TRBV5-1 and TRBJ2-2, with D maybe TRBD1 (6 bases). CDR3 in amino acids: CASRSGDYTGELFF. The CDR3 coding sequence is TGCGCCAGCAGATCAGGGGATTACACCGGGGAGCTGTTTTTT.